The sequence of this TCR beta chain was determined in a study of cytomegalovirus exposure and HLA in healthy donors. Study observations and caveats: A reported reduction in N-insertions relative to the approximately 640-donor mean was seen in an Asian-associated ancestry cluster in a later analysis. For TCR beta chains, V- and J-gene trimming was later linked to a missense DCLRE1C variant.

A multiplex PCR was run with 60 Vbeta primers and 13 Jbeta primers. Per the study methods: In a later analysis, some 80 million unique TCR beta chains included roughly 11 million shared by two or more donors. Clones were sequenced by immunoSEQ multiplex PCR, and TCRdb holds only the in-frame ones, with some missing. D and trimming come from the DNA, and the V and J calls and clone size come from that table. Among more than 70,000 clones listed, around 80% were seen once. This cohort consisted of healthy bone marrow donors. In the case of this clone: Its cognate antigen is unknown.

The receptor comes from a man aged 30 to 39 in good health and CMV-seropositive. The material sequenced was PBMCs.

CDR3 DNA: TGTGCCAGCAGTGGGGACAGGGACAACTATGGCTACACCTTC. It encodes CASSGDRDNYGYTF. The V call is TRBV6-1, the J call TRBJ1-2, with 9 positions matching TRBD1. Germline V lookup: CDR1 MNHNS, CDR2 SASEGT. V gave up 4 bases and J gave up 2 bases; unmatched junction bases: 2. The CDR3 has 14 amino acids.